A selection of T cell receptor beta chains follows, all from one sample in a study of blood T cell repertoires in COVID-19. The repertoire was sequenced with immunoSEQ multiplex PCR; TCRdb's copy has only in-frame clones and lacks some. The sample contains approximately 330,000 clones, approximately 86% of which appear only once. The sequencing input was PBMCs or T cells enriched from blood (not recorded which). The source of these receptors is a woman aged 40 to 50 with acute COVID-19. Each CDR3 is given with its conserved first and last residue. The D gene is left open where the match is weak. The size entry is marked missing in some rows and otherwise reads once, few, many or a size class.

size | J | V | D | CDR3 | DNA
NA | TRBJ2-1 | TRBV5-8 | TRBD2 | CASSGLAGNNEQFF | TGTGCCAGCAGCGGACTAGCGGGGAACAATGAGCAGTTCTTC
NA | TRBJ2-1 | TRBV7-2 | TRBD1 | CASSLTGVNEQFF | TGTGCCAGCAGCTTGACAGGGGTCAATGAGCAGTTCTTC
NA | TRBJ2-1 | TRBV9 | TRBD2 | CASSVGTSVSYNEQFF | TGTGCCAGCAGCGTCGGGACTAGCGTCTCCTACAATGAGCAGTTCTTC
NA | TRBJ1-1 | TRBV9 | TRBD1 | CASSERTGVTTEAFF | TGTGCCAGCAGCGAACGGACAGGGGTAACCACTGAAGCTTTCTTT
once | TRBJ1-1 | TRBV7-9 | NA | CASSLVETEAFF | TGTGCCAGCAGCTTAGTCGAGACTGAAGCTTTCTTT
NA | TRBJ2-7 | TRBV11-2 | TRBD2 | CASSPRGGPYEQYF | TGTGCCAGCAGCCCGCGGGGGGGCCCCTACGAGCAGTACTTC
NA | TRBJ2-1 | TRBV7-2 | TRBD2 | CASSLLGGEIAWDNEQFF | TGTGCCAGCAGCCTTCTCGGGGGGGAGATTGCTTGGGACAATGAGCAGTTCTTC
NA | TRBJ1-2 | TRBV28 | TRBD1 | CASSLGQGRASYGYTF | TGTGCCAGCAGTTTAGGACAGGGTCGAGCAAGTTATGGCTACACCTTC
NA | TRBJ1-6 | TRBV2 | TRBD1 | CAGAPGQGIPNSPLHF | TGTGCCGGAGCCCCGGGACAGGGTATTCCTAATTCACCCCTCCACTTT
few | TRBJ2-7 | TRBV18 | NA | CASSAPETYEQYF | TGTGCCAGCTCTGCGCCCGAAACCTACGAGCAGTACTTC
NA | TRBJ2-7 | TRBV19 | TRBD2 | CASSLGQNLAGERQYF | TGTGCCAGTAGTCTTGGACAGAACCTAGCGGGAGAGAGACAGTACTTC
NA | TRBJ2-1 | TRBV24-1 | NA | CATSDRHSGISYNEQFF | TGTGCCACCAGTGACCGCCATTCAGGTATCTCCTACAATGAGCAGTTCTTC
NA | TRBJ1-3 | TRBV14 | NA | CASSLGARGNTIYF | TGTGCCAGCAGTTTGGGGGCGCGGGGAAACACCATATATTTT
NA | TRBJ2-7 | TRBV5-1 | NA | CASNPTGPTYEQYF | TGCGCCAGCAATCCAACAGGGCCCACCTACGAGCAGTACTTC